One T cell receptor (beta chain) is described in this entry. The antigen remains unidentified. A junction boundary mismatches the germline segment, possibly from a read error. The sample is drawn from a study of cytomegalovirus exposure and HLA in healthy donors. The CDR3 loop spans 15 amino acids. The germline V gene encodes CDR1 LNHNV and CDR2 YYDKDF (reference sequence). Primers included in the PCR were 60 Vbeta and 13 Jbeta primers. The method was immunoSEQ multiplex PCR; TCRdb's version includes in-frame clones alone and lacks a portion of them. The listing contains nearly 200,000 clones. Study conclusions and caveats: A later analysis showed TCR association rates differing by HLA locus, peaking at DRB1 and lowest at HLA-C.

The specimen was PBMCs. This sequence was found in a boy younger than 18 in good health and CMV-seronegative. The chain recombines TRBV15 with TRBJ1-5, with TRBD1 identical over 10 bases. Here the CDR3 reads CATSGDEGQGQPQHF. The CDR3 region has the DNA TGTGCCACCAGCGGAGATGAGGGACAGGGGCAGCCCCAGCATTTT.